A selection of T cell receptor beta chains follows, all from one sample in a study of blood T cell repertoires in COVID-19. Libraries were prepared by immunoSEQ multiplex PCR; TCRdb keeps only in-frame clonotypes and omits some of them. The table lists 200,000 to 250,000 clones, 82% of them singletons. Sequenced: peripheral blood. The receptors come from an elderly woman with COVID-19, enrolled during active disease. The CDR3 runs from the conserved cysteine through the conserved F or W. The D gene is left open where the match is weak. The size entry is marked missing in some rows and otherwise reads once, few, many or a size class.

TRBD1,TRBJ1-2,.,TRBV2,TGTGCCAGCGGGACAGGGTTTAACTATGGCTACACCTTC,CASGTGFNYGYTF
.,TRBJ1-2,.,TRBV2,TGTGCCAGCACCCTGGGGGGGGGCGCTGGCTACACCTTC,CASTLGGGAGYTF
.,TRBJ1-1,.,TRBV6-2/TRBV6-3,TGTGCCAGCAGTCTGGGACAAACTAACACTGAAGCTTTCTTT,CASSLGQTNTEAFF
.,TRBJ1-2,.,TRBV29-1,TGCAGCGTTGAATCGGGGGGCTATGGCTACACCTTC,CSVESGGYGYTF
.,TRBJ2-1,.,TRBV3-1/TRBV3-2,TGTGCCAGCAGCCCCCGCGGCAGCTCCTACAATGAGCAGTTCTTC,CASSPRGSSYNEQFF
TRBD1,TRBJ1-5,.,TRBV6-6,TGTGCCAGCAGCTACGCCGCGGGACAGTCGAATCAGCCCCAGCATTTT,CASSYAAGQSNQPQHF
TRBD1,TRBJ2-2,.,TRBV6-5,TGTGCCAGCAGTTACTCTCGGACAGGGACCACCGGGGAGCTGTTTTTT,CASSYSRTGTTGELFF
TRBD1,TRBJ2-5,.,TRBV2,TGTGCCAGCAGTAGCGACAGGGAAGAGACCCAGTACTTC,CASSSDREETQYF
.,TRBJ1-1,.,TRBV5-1,TGCGCCAGCAGCCTTGGGGCGAACACTGAAGCTTTCTTT,CASSLGANTEAFF
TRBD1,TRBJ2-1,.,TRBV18,TGTGCCAGCTCACCCCTGGGACAGGGAAAAAGGTACAATGAGCAGTTCTTC,CASSPLGQGKRYNEQFF
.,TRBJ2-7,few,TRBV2,TGTGCCAGCAAGGTGGCGGGCCTGAGCTCCTACGAGCAGTACTTC,CASKVAGLSSYEQYF
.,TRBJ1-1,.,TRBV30,TGTGCCTGGAGTGTTGGAGGGAAGGCTTTCTTT,CAWSVGGKAFF
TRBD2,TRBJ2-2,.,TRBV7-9,TGTGCCAGCAGACCGGGACTAGCGGGAGGCGGCACCGGGGAGCTGTTTTTT,CASRPGLAGGGTGELFF
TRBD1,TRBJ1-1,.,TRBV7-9,TGTGCCAGCAGCTTCCAGACAGGGGGCAAAACAAATGAAGCTTTCTTT,CASSFQTGGKTNEAFF
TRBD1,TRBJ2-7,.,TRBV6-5,TGTGCCAGCAGCTTACGGGACAGGCTCTACGAGCAGTACTTC,CASSLRDRLYEQYF
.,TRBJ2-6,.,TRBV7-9,TGTGCCGAAACGGGGTCTGGGGCCAACGTCCTGACTTTC,CAETGSGANVLTF
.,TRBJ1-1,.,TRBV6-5,TGTGCCAGCAGTTTTCAGGCTGCCCACACTGAAGCTTTCTTT,CASSFQAAHTEAFF
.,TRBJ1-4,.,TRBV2,TGTGCCAGCAACCTGGCTTCAACTAATGAAAAACTGTTTTTT,CASNLASTNEKLFF
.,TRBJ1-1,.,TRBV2,TGTGCCAGCAGTGGGGAGCTGAACACTGAAGCTTTCTTT,CASSGELNTEAFF
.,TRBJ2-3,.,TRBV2,TGTGCCTCTCAACCCGGGGGAGATACGCAGTATTTT,CASQPGGDTQYF
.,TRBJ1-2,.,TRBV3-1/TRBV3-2,TGTGCCAGCAGCCAATATACGACAGCTAACTATGGCTACACCTTC,CASSQYTTANYGYTF
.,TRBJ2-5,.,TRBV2,TGTGCCAGCAGTGATCTCCTGAGGACCCAGTACTTC,CASSDLLRTQYF
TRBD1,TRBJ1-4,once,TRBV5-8,TGTGCCAGCAGCTTGGGGGACAGGGGTAATGAAAAACTGTTTTTT,CASSLGDRGNEKLFF
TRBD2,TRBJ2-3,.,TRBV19,TGTGCCAGTGGACTAGCGATTGAAGATACGCAGTATTTT,CASGLAIEDTQYF
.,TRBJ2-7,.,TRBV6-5,TGTGCCAGCAGTTATTGGGGCAGCTCTATGACCTACGAGCAGTACTTC,CASSYWGSSMTYEQYF
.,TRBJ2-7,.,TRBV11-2,TGTGCCAGCAGCTTAGAGGCAGGCCGAACCTACGAGCAGTACTTC,CASSLEAGRTYEQYF
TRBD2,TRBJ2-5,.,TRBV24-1,TGTGCCACCAGTGATGGGGGGGTCCAAGAGACCCAGTACTTC,CATSDGGVQETQYF
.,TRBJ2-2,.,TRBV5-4,TGTGCCAGCAGCTCAATGACAGAACGGGTTACCGGGGAGCTGTTTTTT,CASSSMTERVTGELFF
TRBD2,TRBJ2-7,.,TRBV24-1,TGTGCCACCCCCGGGACTAGCGCATACGAGCAGTACTTC,CATPGTSAYEQYF
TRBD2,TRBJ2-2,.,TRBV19,TGTGCCAATGGACTAGCGGGGGGATCCACCGGGGAGCTGTTTTTT,CANGLAGGSTGELFF
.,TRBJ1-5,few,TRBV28,TGTGCCAGCAGTTTAGTGGGGCATAGCAATCAGCCCCAGCATTTT,CASSLVGHSNQPQHF
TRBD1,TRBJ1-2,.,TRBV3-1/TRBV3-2,TGTGCCAGCAGCTCACCGGGACAGGGAAACTATGGCTACACCTTC,CASSSPGQGNYGYTF
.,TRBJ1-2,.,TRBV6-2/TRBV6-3,TGTGCCAGCAGCGAACAGGGACACTATGGCTACACCTTC,CASSEQGHYGYTF
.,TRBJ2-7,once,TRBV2,TGTGCCAGCAGTGTAACCCTATCCTACGAGCAGTACTTC,CASSVTLSYEQYF
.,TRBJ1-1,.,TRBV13,TGTGCCAGCAGCTTAAGGGGTTACATGTTGAACACTGAAGCTTTCTTT,CASSLRGYMLNTEAFF
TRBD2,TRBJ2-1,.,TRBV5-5,TGTGCCAGCCTCCGTCGGGGACTAGCGGTCTACAATGAGCAGTTCTTC,CASLRRGLAVYNEQFF
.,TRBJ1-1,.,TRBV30,TGTGCCTGGAAGTTGCAGGGTGGCACTGAAGCTTTCTTT,CAWKLQGGTEAFF
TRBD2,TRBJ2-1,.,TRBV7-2,TGTGCCAGCACCTTGACGAGCGGGAAGGTCAATGAGCAGTTCTTC,CASTLTSGKVNEQFF
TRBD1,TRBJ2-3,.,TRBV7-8,TGTGCCAGCAGCCCTAGGGGACAGGGGTTAAATACGCAGTATTTT,CASSPRGQGLNTQYF
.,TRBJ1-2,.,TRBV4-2,TGTGCCAGCAGCCAAGATGAGACAAAAGCTGACTATGGCTACACCTTC,CASSQDETKADYGYTF
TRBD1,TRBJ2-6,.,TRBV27,TGTGCCAGCAGTTTATCGATAGGGCGGACAGGGGGCGCTGGGGCCAACGTCCTGACTTTC,CASSLSIGRTGGAGANVLTF
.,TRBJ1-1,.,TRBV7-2,TGTGCCAGCAGCTCCAGAGGAGGGAACACTGAAGCTTTCTTT,CASSSRGGNTEAFF
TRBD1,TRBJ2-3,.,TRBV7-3,TGTGCCAGCAGCTCCCAGGGGGCTGATACGCAGTATTTT,CASSSQGADTQYF
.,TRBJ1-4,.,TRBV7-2,TGTGCCAGCAGCTTAAGGGGGTTCAATGAAAAACTGTTTTTT,CASSLRGFNEKLFF
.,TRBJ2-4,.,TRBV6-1,TGTGCCAGCAGTGAATTGGGAGGAGCCCGGGGCAAAAACATTCAGTACTTC,CASSELGGARGKNIQYF
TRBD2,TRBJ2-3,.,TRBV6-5,TGTGCCAGCAGTTACGGTCAGCGGGGAAGCACAGATACGCAGTATTTT,CASSYGQRGSTDTQYF
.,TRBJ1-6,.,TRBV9,TGTGCCAGCAGCGTAGACGGGAACTATAATTCACCCCTCCACTTT,CASSVDGNYNSPLHF
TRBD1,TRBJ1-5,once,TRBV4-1,TGCGCCAGCAGCCGAGAAGGGGACAGGGGTGGACAGCCCCAGCATTTT,CASSREGDRGGQPQHF
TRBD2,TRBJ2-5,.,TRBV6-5,TGTGCCAGCAGCGGACTACCCGGGGGGAGAGAATACTTC,CASSGLPGGREYF
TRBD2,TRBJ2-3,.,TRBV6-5,TGTGCCAGCAGTCTAGCGGGAGTAACAGATACGCAGTATTTT,CASSLAGVTDTQYF
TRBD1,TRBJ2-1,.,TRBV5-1,TGCGCCAGCAGCTTGGGGGCAGGGGGCCCTGAGCAGTTCTTC,CASSLGAGGPEQFF
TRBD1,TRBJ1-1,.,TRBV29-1,TGCAGCGTAAGACAGGGGAACACTGAAGCTTTCTTT,CSVRQGNTEAFF
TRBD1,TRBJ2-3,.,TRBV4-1,TGCGCCAGCAGCCAGCTGACAGGGGCGAGGGATACGCAGTATTTT,CASSQLTGARDTQYF
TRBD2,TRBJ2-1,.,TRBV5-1,TGCGCCAGCAGCTTGGCCTTGTTAGCGGGAAGCAATGAGCAGTTCTTC,CASSLALLAGSNEQFF
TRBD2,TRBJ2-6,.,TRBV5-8,TGTGCCAGCAGCCGGGGGGGCACCTACGGCGTCCTGACTTTC,CASSRGGTYGVLTF
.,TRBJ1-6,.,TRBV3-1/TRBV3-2,TGTGCCAGCAGCCAAGGCGGATTACTCCACACCTATAATTCACCCCTCCACTTT,CASSQGGLLHTYNSPLHF
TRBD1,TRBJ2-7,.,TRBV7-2,TGTGCCAGCAGCAGTTTAGGGCAGGGGGTTTACGAGCAGTACTTC,CASSSLGQGVYEQYF
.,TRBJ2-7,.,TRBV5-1,TGCGCCAGCAGACCGTCAGTGACCTACGAGCAGTACTTC,CASRPSVTYEQYF
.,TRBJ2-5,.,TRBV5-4,TGTGCCAGCAGCTTGAGCGAGACCCAGTACTTC,CASSLSETQYF
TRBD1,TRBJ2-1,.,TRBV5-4,TGTGCCAGCAGCCCGACAGGGGGGGACAATGAGCAGTTCTTC,CASSPTGGDNEQFF